This TCR beta chain was sequenced for a study of blood T cell repertoires in COVID-19. Sequencing was performed with immunoSEQ multiplex PCR; in TCRdb, only in-frame clones are kept and a portion is missing. This sample yields some 54,000 clones, of which 81% are seen a single time; about 27% belongs to the top ten. The CDR3 is made up of 14 amino acids. V gave up 7 bases and J gave up 7 bases; unmatched junction bases: 9. Germline V gene data show CDR1 as SGHTA and CDR2 as FQGNSA. Sequenced material: peripheral blood. This sequence originates from a woman of 80 years or more with COVID-19, enrolled during active disease. The rearrangement joins TRBV7-2 to TRBJ1-4; the match to TRBD1 covers 7 bases. The CDR3 loop reads CASNKRQGSEKLFF. CDR3 in DNA: TGTGCCAGCAACAAAAGACAGGGTAGTGAAAAACTGTTTTTT.